The entry that follows covers one T cell receptor (beta chain) sequence. In the authors' methods: Nucleated cell number was recorded as an estimate derived from reference gene primer amplification. The protocol was immunoSEQ multiplex PCR, while the TCRdb copy is restricted to in-frame clones and leaves out a portion. The V and J calls and clone size come from that table; D and trimming were worked out from the DNA. The table lists 99,000 or so clones, roughly nine tenths of them singletons, with around 5.8% in the top ten. The data belong to a study of blood T cell repertoires in COVID-19. The overall study: Sites in the United States, Italy and Spain provided acute and convalescent COVID-19 samples. T cells, B-cell-depleted T cells, or PBMCs supplied cDNA or gDNA.

The V gene's germline CDR1 is LNHNV and CDR2 YYDKDF (reference sequence). Trimming removed 0 bases from V and 0 bases from J; junction bases left unmatched: 5. The CDR3 extends over 17 amino acids. This receptor was obtained from a human donor in a cohort sampled during active COVID-19. V gene TRBV15 combines with J gene TRBJ2-1, with 7 nucleotides matching TRBD1. Sequenced input: peripheral blood. CDR3 DNA: TGTGCCACCAGCAGAGATCTCAGGGGGAGCTCCTACAATGAGCAGTTCTTC. Its translation is CATSRDLRGSSYNEQFF. Combining the CDR3 with reference TRBV15 and TRBJ2-1 gives the whole variable domain DAMVIQNPRYQVTQFGKPVTLSCSQTLNHNVMYWYQQKSSQAPKLLFHYYDKDFNNEADTPDNFQSRRPNTSFCFLDIRSPGLGDTAMYLCATSRDLRGSSYNEQFFGPGTRLTVL.